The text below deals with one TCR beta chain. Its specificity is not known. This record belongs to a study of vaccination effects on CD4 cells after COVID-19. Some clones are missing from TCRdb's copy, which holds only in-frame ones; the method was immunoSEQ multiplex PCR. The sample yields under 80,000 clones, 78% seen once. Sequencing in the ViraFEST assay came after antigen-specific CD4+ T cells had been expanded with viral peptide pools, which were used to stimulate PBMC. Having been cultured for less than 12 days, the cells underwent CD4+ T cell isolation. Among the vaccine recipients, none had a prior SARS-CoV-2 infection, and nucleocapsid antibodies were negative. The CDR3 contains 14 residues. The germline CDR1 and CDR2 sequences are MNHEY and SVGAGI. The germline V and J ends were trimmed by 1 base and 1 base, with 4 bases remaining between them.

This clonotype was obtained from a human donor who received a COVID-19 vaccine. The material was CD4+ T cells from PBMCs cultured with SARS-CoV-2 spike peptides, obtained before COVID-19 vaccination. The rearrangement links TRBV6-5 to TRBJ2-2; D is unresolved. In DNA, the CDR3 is TGTGCCAGCAGTTACTGGGGGAACACCGGGGAGCTGTTTTTT. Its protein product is CASSYWGNTGELFF.